This T cell receptor (beta chain) originates from a study of identical twins. Study observations and caveats: Invariant cells of the MAIT and iNKT types might have partly distorted the zero-insertion analyses. There was an excess of low generation probability in the out-of-frame alpha sequences that twins shared. While abundant cord blood beta clonotypes carried fewer insertions, memory repertoires showed no such pattern. Excess twin sharing in beta out-of-frame sequences was weaker.

The germline V gene has CDR1 SGHTA and CDR2 FQGNSA. V was pared by 1 base and J by 8 bases, with 7 bases of the junction left unmatched. The CDR3 is made up of 14 amino acids. The table lists this clonotype with a few counts. The antigen is undetermined. TCRdb re-called the 5' RACE reads with MiXCR, one entry per CDR3 protein. The sample contains around 1.7 million distinct CDR3 sequences, less than 35% of which appear only once. The sequencing sample was made of cord blood. V is TRBV7-2 and J is TRBJ2-7; 8 nucleotides line up with TRBD1. This TCR derives from a newborn girl in good health. CDR3 sequence (DNA): TGTGCCAGCAGCTTAGTGGACCCCAGGGGGCAGCAGTACTTC. Its protein is CASSLVDPRGQQYF.